This T cell receptor (beta chain) was captured by sequencing in a study of response to subunit inactivated influenza vaccine. TCRdb recomputed calls from the RT-PCR reads with MiXCR, one row per CDR3 protein. The repertoire holds about 650,000 distinct CDR3 sequences, with 14% as singletons. V gave up 1 base and J gave up 5 bases, with 15 bases separating them. Looked up from germline, CDR1 is SQVTM and CDR2 is ANQGSEA. The CDR3 sequence is 14 residues long. The clonotype comes from a man aged 45-60 years who received an inactivated influenza vaccine. The V call is TRBV29-1, the J call TRBJ2-7; D is unclear. Sequencing used PBMCs from blood, obtained approximately 15 days before vaccination. The CDR3 coding sequence is TGCAGCGTTGAAGGTTGGGGTCTTTTGGACGAGCAGTACTTC. Its translation: CSVEGWGLLDEQYF.